Included here is one T cell receptor beta chain sequence, with context. This sample was included in a study of blood T cell repertoires in COVID-19. Study-wide background: Acute-phase and convalescent COVID-19 samples originated in the United States, Italy and Spain. PBMCs, B-cell-depleted T cells, or T cells were the source of the cDNA or gDNA that made up the material.

Profiled with immunoSEQ multiplex PCR; TCRdb holds only in-frame clones, not every one. In the table there are some 60,000 clones, roughly 79% of which are singletons. The source material was peripheral blood. This receptor was taken from a woman aged 80 or older with active or convalescent COVID-19.

This CDR3 reads CASSLGGTGNYGYTF. DNA for the CDR3: TGCGCCAGCAGCTTGGGCGGAACAGGGAACTATGGCTACACCTTC. This rearrangement joins TRBV5-1 to TRBJ1-2; a possible D gene is TRBD1 (6 bases). The CDR3 length is 15 residues. The V end was cut by 0 bases, the J end by 2 bases, with 11 bases between. CDR1 is SGHRS, CDR2 YFSETQ, per germline.